The clone carrying this T cell receptor beta chain was seen a few times. Its antigen is as yet unknown. These data originate in a study of response to subunit inactivated influenza vaccine. Study results and limitations: Every seasonal influenza vaccination brings in few new T cells, the authors suggested.

TCRdb passed the RT-PCR reads through MiXCR, listing each CDR3 protein once. Of roughly 160,000 distinct CDR3 sequences listed, around 10% were seen once; the top ten hold 35% to 40%. V trimming: 3 bases; J trimming: 3 bases; junction bases outside the gene matches: 13. Germline V lookup: CDR1 DFQATT, CDR2 SNEGSKA (reference sequence). The CDR3 consists of 16 residues. V gene TRBV20-1 combines with J gene TRBJ2-7; 8 bases align to TRBD1. This TCR was recovered from a man between 50 and 75 years old who received an inactivated influenza vaccine. Here the sequenced sample was CD8+ T cells sorted from PBMCs, taken roughly 24 months after vaccination. CDR3 sequence: CSASPLDRGEFYEQYF. DNA for the CDR3: TGCAGTGCTAGCCCCCTCGACAGGGGTGAGTTCTACGAGCAGTACTTC.